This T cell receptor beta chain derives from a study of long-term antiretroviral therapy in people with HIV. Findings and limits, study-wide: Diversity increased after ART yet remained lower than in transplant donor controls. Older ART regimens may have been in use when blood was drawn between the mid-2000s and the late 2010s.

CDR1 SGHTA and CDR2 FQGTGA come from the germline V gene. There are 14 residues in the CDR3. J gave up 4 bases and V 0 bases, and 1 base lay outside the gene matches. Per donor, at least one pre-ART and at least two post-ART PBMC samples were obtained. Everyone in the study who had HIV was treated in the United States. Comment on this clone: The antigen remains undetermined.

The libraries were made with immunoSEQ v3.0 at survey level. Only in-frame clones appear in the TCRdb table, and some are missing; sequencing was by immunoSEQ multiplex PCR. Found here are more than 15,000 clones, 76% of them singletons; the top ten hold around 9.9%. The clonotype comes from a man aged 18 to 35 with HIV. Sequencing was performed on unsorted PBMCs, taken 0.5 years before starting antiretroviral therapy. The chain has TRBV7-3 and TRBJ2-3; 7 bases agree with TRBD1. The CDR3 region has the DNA TGTGCCAGCAGCTTAACAGGGACAGCAGATACGCAGTATTTT. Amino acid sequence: CASSLTGTADTQYF.